A selection of T cell receptor beta chains follows, all from one sample in a study of shared clonotypes between healthy human individuals. Sequencing was performed with immunoSEQ multiplex PCR; in TCRdb, only in-frame clones are kept and a portion is missing. Of about 2.3 million clones detected, 93% appear once; the ten largest clones hold about 0.39%. The sample consisted of naive CD4+ T cells from PBMCs. Receptor source: a man aged 18 to 35 in good health. Some clones in this sample may be carry-over from other donors' samples. Each CDR3 is given with its conserved first and last residue.

j_call: TRBJ2-7; v_call: TRBV21-1; cdr3_aa: CASSNSYEQYF
j_call: TRBJ2-1; v_call: TRBV15; cdr3_aa: CATSILGGGTYNEQFF
j_call: TRBJ1-5; v_call: TRBV4-2; cdr3_aa: CASSQDIPSNQPQHF
j_call: TRBJ2-5; v_call: TRBV18; cdr3_aa: CASSPTAQETQYF
j_call: TRBJ2-7; v_call: TRBV5-1; cdr3_aa: CASSLTPGQGYEQYF
j_call: TRBJ2-7; v_call: TRBV6-1; cdr3_aa: CASSEGLLGRTYEQYF
j_call: TRBJ2-7; v_call: TRBV5-8; cdr3_aa: CASSARDYEQYF
j_call: TRBJ1-4; v_call: TRBV30; cdr3_aa: CAWSVASWGWTNEKLFF
j_call: TRBJ2-1; v_call: TRBV5-1; cdr3_aa: CASSQVPESRQFF
j_call: TRBJ2-1; v_call: TRBV4-1; cdr3_aa: CASSQEGRDNEQFF
j_call: TRBJ2-3; v_call: TRBV5-4; cdr3_aa: CASSFKGTDTQYF
j_call: TRBJ2-1; v_call: TRBV2; cdr3_aa: CASSLRGGTSGLNEQFF
j_call: TRBJ1-1; v_call: TRBV4-2; cdr3_aa: CASSQAQGGTMNTEAFF
j_call: TRBJ2-7; v_call: TRBV11-2; cdr3_aa: CASSLGDRYSEQYF
j_call: TRBJ1-6; v_call: TRBV2; cdr3_aa: CASSEEGQANSPLHF
j_call: TRBJ1-5; v_call: TRBV23-1; cdr3_aa: CASSQSPRGRRSYQPQHF
j_call: TRBJ1-5; v_call: TRBV19; cdr3_aa: CASSIKYRRGIWRAESNQPQHF
j_call: TRBJ2-5; v_call: TRBV4-2; cdr3_aa: CASKGGGPRETQYF
j_call: TRBJ2-7; v_call: TRBV7-2; cdr3_aa: CASSPRRDFYEQYF
j_call: TRBJ2-3; v_call: TRBV7-9; cdr3_aa: CASSFIAGTGGAGDTQYF
j_call: TRBJ2-1; v_call: TRBV7-6; cdr3_aa: CASSLELAVNEQFF